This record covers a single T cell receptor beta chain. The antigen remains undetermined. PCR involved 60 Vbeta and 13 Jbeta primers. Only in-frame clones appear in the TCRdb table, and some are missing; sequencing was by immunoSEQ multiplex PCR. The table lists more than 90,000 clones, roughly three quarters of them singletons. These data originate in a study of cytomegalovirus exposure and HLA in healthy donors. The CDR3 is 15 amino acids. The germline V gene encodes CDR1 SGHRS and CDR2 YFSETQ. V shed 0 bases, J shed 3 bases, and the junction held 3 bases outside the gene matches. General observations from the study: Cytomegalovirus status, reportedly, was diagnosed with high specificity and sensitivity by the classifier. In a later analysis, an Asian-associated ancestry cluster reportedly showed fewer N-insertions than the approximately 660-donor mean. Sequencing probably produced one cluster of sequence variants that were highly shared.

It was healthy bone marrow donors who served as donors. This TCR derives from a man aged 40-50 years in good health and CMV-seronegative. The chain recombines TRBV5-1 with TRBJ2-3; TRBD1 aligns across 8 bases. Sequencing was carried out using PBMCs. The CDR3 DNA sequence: TGCGCCAGCAGCTTGGGGACAGGGCGAACAGATACGCAGTATTTT. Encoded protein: CASSLGTGRTDTQYF.